The 10 T cell receptor gamma chains below all came from one sample that was sequenced in a study of gamma-delta T cells after stem cell transplantation. TCRdb reprocessed the RT-PCR reads using CATT. The table has around 300 gamma-chain clones, roughly half seen once; the top ten hold around three fifths. The sequencing input was gamma-delta T cells. The receptors were sampled from a human donor. It is not recorded whose cells these are; they may come from a transplant donor.

The chain employs TRGV3 and TRGJ1 or TRGJ2. Germline V CDR1 and CDR2: VTNTFY, YDVSTARD (reference sequence). CDR3 length equals 13 residues. After removal of 5 bases from V and 1 base from J, the junction contained 5 bases not matched to a gene. The CDR3 reads CATWVLNYYKKLF. CDR3 DNA sequence: TGTGCCACCTGGGTCCTTAATTATTATAAGAAACTCTTT.

The sample holds a few counts of this clone. The gene calls are TRGV4 and TRGJ1 or TRGJ2. TCRdb offers no J gene call, so here the DNA was matched to germline to obtain one. Germline V gene data show CDR1 as EGSTGY and CDR2 as YDSYTSSV. V lost 5 bases to trimming and J lost 7 bases; unmatched junction nucleotides: 8. The CDR3 covers 12 residues. The CDR3 here is CATWVLGYKKLF. The DNA for the CDR3 is TGTGCCACCTGGGTGCTCGGATATAAGAAACTCTTT.

V usage is TRGV8 and J usage is TRGJP2. Germline matching of the DNA provided the J gene here, since TCRdb leaves it blank. Germline CDR1 reads VENAVY; CDR2 reads YDSYNSRV. This CDR3 is built from 17 residues. V gave up 8 bases and J gave up 2 bases; unmatched junction bases: 17. The CDR3, as DNA: TGTGCCACCTATACCCCCTGGGAGCTCAGTAGTGATTGGATCAAGACGTTT. Translation: CATYTPWELSSDWIKTF.

Note on this clone: The junction differs from germline at one of its ends, possibly a read error. The chain carries TRGV9 and TRGJP. The J gene was not available in TCRdb and was assigned here by matching the DNA to germline segments. The CDR3 contains 16 residues. Looked up from germline, CDR1 is GITISATS and CDR2 is ISYDGTV (reference sequence). The CDR3 is CALWEVRELGKKNKVF. CDR3 DNA sequence: TGTGCCTTGTGGGAGGTGCGGGAGTTGGGCAAAAAAAACAAGGTATTT.

Of note for this clone: A read error may produce the germline difference seen at one junction end. This rearrangement joins TRGV9 to TRGJ1 or TRGJ2. Germline matching of the DNA provided the J gene here, since TCRdb leaves it blank. The CDR3 covers 13 residues. CDR1 GITISATS and CDR2 ISYDGTV come from the germline V gene (reference sequence). CDR3 loop: CAVWEHYYYKKLF. The CDR3, as DNA: TGTGCCGTGTGGGAACACTATTATTATAAGAAACTCTTT.

The chain recombines TRGV9 with TRGJ1 or TRGJ2. TCRdb carries no J gene annotation; the J gene was assigned here by matching the DNA with germline. J was trimmed by 2 bases and V by 2 bases; bases with no gene match: 3. Germline CDR1 GITISATS, CDR2 ISYDGTV (reference sequence). The CDR3 contains 13 residues. CDR3 in DNA: TGTGCCTTGTGGGAGGAGGATTATTATAAGAAACTCTTT. It specifies CALWEEDYYKKLF.

This clone was counted a few times. This chain joins TRGV3 and TRGJP2. Germline lookup yields CDR1 VTNTFY and CDR2 YDVSTARD (reference sequence). This CDR3 contains 13 residues. V lost 4 bases, J lost 1 base, and 0 bases stayed unmatched. As DNA, the CDR3 is TGTGCCACCTGGGATAGTAGTGATTGGATCAAGACGTTT. It encodes CATWDSSDWIKTF.

This clone appeared once. A much more abundant neighbour one base away suggests this may be a read error. The CDR3 nucleotides read TGTGCCCTGTGGGAGGTGGAAGAGTTGGGCAAAAAAATCAAGGTATTT. Translating gives CALWEVEELGKKIKVF. This chain connects TRGV9 to TRGJP. The J gene is not listed in TCRdb, so it was assigned here from a DNA match to germline. The length of the CDR3 is 16 residues. The germline gives CDR1 GITISATS, CDR2 ISYDGTV (reference sequence).

Only a few counts were recorded for this clone. J is TRGJP and V is TRGV9. Germline trimming cut 2 bases from V and 5 bases from J; bases unmatched to any gene: 0. This CDR3 comprises 15 residues. Per germline, CDR1 GITISATS and CDR2 ISYDGTV (reference sequence). CDR3 sequence: CALWEEELGKKIKVF. For the CDR3, the DNA is TGTGCCTTGTGGGAGGAAGAGTTGGGCAAAAAAATCAAGGTATTT.

The rearrangement uses TRGV3 and TRGJ1 or TRGJ2. No J segment appears in TCRdb, so it was assigned here by matching the sequence to germline. CDR1 and CDR2 from the germline V gene are VTNTFY and YDVSTARD (reference sequence). J gave up 4 bases and V 3 bases, and 3 bases lay outside the gene matches. The CDR3 spans 12 residues. The CDR3 loop reads CATWDGYYKKLF. CDR3 DNA: TGTGCCACCTGGGACGGATATTATAAGAAACTCTTT.